This T cell receptor beta chain was sequenced during a study of CD8+ T cells in alopecia areata. Broader study findings: Among the cells sequenced in scalp samples are also the resident alphabeta T cells of normal skin. Among the top 100, expanded CD8+ clones were significantly decreased by tofacitinib, as was scalp clonality.

Details on this clone: Antigen specificity is unknown.

TCR sequencing used cDNA made by reverse transcription of extracted RNA. Some clones are missing from TCRdb's copy, which holds only in-frame ones; the method was immunoSEQ multiplex PCR. The repertoire holds around 140,000 clones, with 45% to 60% as singletons. The V end lost 2 bases, the J end lost 6 bases, and 13 bases lay between the germline ends. The CDR3 is made up of 15 amino acids. The V gene's germline CDR1 is MNHEY and CDR2 SVGAGI. Described treatment: oral pan-JAK inhibitor, 5-10 mg twice daily. Sequencing used CD8+ T cells sorted from blood, obtained at week 4, from a patient treated with tofacitinib. The sequence was obtained from a human donor with alopecia areata. The gene calls are TRBV6-5 and TRBJ2-2; tentatively, D is TRBD2 (6 bases). The CDR3 nucleotides are TGTGCCAGCAGTTACGCAACTAGCTTCGCCGGGGAGCTGTTTTTT. Protein sequence: CASSYATSFAGELFF.